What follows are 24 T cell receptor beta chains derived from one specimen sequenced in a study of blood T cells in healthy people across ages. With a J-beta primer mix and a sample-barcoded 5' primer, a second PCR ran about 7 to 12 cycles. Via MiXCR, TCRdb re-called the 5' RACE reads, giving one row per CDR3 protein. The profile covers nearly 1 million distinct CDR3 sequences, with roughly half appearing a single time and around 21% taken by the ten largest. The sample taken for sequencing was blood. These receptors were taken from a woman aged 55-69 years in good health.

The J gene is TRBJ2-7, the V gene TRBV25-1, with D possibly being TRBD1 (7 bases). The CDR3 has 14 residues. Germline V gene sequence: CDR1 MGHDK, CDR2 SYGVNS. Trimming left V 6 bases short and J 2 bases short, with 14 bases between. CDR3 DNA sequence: TGTGCCAGCAGAAGGTCAGGGGGGACCTACGAGCAGTACTTC. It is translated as CASRRSGGTYEQYF.

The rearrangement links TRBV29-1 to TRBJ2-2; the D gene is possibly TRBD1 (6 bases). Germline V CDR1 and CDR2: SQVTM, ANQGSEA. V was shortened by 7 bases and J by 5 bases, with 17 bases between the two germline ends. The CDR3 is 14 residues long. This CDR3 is CSALTGLATGELFF. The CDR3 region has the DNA TGCAGCGCCTTGACAGGCCTCGCAACCGGGGAGCTGTTTTTT.

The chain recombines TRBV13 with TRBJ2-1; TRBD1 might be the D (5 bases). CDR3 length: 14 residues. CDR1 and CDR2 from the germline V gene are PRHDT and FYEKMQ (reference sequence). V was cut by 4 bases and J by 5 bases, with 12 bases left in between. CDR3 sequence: CASSSQGGNNEQFF. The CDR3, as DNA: TGTGCCAGCAGCTCCCAGGGTGGGAACAATGAGCAGTTCTTC. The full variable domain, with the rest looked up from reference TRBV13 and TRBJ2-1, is AAGVIQSPRHLIKEKRETATLKCYPIPRHDTVYWYQQGPGQDPQFLISFYEKMQSDKGSIPDRFSAQQFSDYHSELNMSSLELGDSALYFCASSSQGGNNEQFFGPGTRLTVL.

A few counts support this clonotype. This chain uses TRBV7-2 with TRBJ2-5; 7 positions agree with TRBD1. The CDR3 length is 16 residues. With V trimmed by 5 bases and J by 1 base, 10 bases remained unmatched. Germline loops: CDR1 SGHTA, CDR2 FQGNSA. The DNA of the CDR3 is TGTGCCAGCAGCACCTCATCGGCAGGGGGCCAAGAGACCCAGTACTTC. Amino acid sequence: CASSTSSAGGQETQYF. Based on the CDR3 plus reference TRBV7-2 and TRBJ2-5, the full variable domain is GAGVSQSPSNKVTEKGKDVELRCDPISGHTALYWYRQSLGQGLEFLIYFQGNSAPDKSGLPSDRFSAERTGGSVSTLTIQRTQQEDSAVYLCASSTSSAGGQETQYFGPGTRLLVL.

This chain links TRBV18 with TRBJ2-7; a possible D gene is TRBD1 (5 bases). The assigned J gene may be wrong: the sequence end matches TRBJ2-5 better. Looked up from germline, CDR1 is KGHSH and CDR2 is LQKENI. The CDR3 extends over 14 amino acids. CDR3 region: CASSPGAGRETQYF. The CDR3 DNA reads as TGTGCCAGCTCACCTGGGGCAGGGCGAGAGACCCAGTACTTC.

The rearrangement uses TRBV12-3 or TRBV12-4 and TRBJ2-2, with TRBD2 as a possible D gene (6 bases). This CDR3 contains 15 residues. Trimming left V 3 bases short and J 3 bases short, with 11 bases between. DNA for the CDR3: TGTGCCAGCAGTTTTCGCGGGATCGACACCGGGGAGCTGTTTTTT. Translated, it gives CASSFRGIDTGELFF.

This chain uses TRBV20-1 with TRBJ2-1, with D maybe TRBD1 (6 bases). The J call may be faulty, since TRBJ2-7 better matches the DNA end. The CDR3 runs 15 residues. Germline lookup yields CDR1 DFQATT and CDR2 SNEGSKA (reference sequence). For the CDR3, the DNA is TGCAGTGCTGGGACCGGGACATTAACCTACAATGAGCAGTACTTC. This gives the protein CSAGTGTLTYNEQYF.

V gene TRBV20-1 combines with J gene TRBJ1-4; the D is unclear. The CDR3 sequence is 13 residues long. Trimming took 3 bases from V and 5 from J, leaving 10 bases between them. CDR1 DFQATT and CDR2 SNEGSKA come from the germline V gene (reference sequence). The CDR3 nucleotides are TGCAGTGCTAGGACCGGGGTGAATGAAAAACTGTTTTTT. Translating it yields CSARTGVNEKLFF.

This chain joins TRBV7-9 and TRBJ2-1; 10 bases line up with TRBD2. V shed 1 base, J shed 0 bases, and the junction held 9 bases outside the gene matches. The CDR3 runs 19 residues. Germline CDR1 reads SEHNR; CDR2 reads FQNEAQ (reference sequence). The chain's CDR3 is CASSLGPSGGWSSYNEQFF. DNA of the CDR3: TGTGCCAGCAGCTTAGGGCCTAGCGGGGGATGGAGCTCCTACAATGAGCAGTTCTTC.

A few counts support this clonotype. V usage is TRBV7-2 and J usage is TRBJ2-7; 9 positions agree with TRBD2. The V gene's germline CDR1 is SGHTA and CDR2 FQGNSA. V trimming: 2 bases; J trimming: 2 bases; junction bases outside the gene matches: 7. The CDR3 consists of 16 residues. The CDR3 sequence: CASSLSLSGSAYEQYF. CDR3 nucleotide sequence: TGTGCCAGCAGCTTATCGCTTAGCGGGAGTGCCTACGAGCAGTACTTC.

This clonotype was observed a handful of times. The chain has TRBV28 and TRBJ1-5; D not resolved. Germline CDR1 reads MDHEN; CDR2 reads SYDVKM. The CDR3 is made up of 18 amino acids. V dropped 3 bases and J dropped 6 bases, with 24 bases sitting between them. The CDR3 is CASSFPGSAAEKRQPQHF. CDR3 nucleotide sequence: TGTGCCAGCAGTTTCCCCGGCAGTGCGGCAGAGAAGCGTCAGCCCCAGCATTTT. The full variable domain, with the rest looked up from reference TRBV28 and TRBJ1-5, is DVKVTQSSRYLVKRTGEKVFLECVQDMDHENMFWYRQDPGLGLRLIYFSYDVKMKEKGDIPEGYSVSREKKERFSLILESASTNQTSMYLCASSFPGSAAEKRQPQHFGDGTRLSIL.

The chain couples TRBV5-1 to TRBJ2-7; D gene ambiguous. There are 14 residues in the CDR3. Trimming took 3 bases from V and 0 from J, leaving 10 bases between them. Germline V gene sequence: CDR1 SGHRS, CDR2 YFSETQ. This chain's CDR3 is CASSSQASSYEQYF. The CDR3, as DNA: TGCGCCAGCAGCTCTCAGGCCAGCTCCTACGAGCAGTACTTC. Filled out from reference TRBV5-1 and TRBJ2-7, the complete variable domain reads KAGVTQTPRYLIKTRGQQVTLSCSPISGHRSVSWYQQTPGQGLQFLFEYFSETQRNKGNFPGRFSGRQFSNSRSEMNVSTLELGDSALYLCASSSQASSYEQYFGPGTRLTVT.

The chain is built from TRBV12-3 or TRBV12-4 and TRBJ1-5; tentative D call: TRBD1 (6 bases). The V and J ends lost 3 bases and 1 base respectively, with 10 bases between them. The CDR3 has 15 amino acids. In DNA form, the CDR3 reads TGTGCCAGCAGTTTTTGGACAGAGAGCAATCAGCCCCAGCATTTT. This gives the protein CASSFWTESNQPQHF.

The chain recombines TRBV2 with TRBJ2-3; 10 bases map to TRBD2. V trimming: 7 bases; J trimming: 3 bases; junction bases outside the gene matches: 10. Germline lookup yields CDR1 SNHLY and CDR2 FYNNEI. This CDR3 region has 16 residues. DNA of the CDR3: TGTGCCAGCACCGGGGCTAGCGGGAGAAGGACAGATACGCAGTATTTT. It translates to CASTGASGRRTDTQYF.

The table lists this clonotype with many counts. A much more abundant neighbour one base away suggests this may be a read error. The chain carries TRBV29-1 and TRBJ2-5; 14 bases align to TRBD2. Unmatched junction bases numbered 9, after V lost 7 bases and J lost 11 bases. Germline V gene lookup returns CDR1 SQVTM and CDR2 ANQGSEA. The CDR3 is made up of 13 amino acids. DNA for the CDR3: TGCAGCGCCCCCCGGGGACTAGCGGGAGAGCAGTACTTC. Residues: CSAPRGLAGEQYF.

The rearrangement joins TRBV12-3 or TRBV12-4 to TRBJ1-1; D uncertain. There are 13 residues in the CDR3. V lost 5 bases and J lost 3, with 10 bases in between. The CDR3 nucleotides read TGTGCCAGCAGTACTAGGGTGGACACTGAAGCTTTCTTT. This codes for CASSTRVDTEAFF.

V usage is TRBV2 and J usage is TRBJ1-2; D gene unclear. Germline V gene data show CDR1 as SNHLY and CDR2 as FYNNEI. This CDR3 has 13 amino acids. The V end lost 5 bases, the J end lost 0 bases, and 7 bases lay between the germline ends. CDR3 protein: CASSRSTNYGYTF. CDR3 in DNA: TGTGCCAGCAGTAGAAGTACTAACTATGGCTACACCTTC. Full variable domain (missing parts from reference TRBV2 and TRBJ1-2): EPEVTQTPSHQVTQMGQEVILRCVPISNHLYFYWYRQILGQKVEFLVSFYNNEISEKSEIFDDQFSVERPDGSNFTLKIRSTKLEDSAMYFCASSRSTNYGYTFGSGTRLTVV.

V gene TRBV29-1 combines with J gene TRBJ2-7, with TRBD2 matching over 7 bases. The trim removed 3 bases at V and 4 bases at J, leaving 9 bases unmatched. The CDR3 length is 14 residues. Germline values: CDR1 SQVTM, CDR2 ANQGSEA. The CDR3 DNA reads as TGCAGCGTTGAGTGGGGAGGGAAAGGGTACGAGCAGTACTTC. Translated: CSVEWGGKGYEQYF.

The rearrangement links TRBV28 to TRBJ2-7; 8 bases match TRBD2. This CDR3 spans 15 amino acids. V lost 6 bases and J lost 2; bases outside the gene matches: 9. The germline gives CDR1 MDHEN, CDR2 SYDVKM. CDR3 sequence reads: CASRTPGLETYEQYF. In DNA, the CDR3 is TGTGCCAGCAGAACCCCGGGACTAGAGACCTACGAGCAGTACTTC.

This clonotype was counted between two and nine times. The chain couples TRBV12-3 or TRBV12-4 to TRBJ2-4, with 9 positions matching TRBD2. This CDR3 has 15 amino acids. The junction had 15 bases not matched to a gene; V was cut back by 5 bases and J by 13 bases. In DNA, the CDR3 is TGTGCCAGCAGTCCGACTAGCGGAGGCTACAATGAGCAGTACTTC. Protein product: CASSPTSGGYNEQYF.

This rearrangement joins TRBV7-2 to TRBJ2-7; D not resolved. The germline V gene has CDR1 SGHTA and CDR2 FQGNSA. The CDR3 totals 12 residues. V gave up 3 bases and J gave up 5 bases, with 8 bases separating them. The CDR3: CASSFQIHEQYF. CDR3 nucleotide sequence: TGTGCCAGCAGCTTCCAAATCCACGAGCAGTACTTC.

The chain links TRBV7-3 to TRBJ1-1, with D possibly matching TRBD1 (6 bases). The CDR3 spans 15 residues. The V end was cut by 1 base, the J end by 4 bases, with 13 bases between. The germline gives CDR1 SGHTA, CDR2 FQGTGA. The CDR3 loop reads CASSLRYGGPTEAFF. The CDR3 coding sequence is TGTGCCAGCAGCTTAAGATATGGGGGGCCCACTGAAGCTTTCTTT.

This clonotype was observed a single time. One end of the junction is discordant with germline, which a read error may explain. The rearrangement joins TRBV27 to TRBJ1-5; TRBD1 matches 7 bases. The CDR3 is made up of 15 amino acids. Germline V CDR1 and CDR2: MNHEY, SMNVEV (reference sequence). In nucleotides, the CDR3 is TGTGCCAGCAGTTTAGTAGGGGTGGGGGGACAGCCTCAGCATTTT. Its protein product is CASSLVGVGGQPQHF.

CDR3 nucleotides: TGTGCCACCAGCAGAGGATCCCCGAGGCTAGCGGTAAACGAGCAGTACTTC. This translates into CATSRGSPRLAVNEQYF. The V gene is TRBV15, the J gene TRBJ2-4; 7 bases match TRBD2. The J call may be in error: the DNA end matches TRBJ2-7 better. Germline V gives CDR1 LNHNV, CDR2 YYDKDF (reference sequence). The CDR3 sequence is 17 residues long.